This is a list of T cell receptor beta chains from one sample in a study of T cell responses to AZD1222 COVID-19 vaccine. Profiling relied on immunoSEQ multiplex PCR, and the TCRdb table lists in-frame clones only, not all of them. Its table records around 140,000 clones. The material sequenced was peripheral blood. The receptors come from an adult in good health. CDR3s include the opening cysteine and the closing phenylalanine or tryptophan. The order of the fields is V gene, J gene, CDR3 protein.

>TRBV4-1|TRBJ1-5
CASSQVRGGVQPQHF
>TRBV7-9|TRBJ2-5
CASSPTNTGAQETQYF
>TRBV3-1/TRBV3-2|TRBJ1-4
CASSQAGDRGWEKLFF
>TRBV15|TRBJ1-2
CATSRAPEFYGYTF
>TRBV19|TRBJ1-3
CASSIYGGGNTIYF
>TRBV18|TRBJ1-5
CASSPIEGINQPQHF
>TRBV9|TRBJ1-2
CASSVGQGATYGYTF
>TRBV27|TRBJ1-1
CASSLRGANTEAFF
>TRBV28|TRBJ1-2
CASSLMTDHGYTF
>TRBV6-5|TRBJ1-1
CASSYSGFTEAFF
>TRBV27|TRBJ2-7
CASSLISGTGDSYEQYF
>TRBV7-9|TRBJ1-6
CASSLDSSPLHF
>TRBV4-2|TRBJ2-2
CASSQEGRTYTGELFF
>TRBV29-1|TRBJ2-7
CSVALAGRNEQYF
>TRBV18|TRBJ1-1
CASSRGGVETEAFF
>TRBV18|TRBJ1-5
CASSPDRGNQPQHF
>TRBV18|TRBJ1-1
CASSPSGGGTEAFF
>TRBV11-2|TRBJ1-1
CASSLDPGTSEAFF
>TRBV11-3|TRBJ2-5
CASSPRLAGETQYF
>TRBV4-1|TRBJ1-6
CASSQVGLGFKSPLHF
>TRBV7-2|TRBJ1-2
CASSTKTGANYGYTF
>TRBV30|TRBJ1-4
CAWQGFFNEKLFF
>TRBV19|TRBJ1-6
CASSAGTSNSPLHF